This T cell receptor (beta chain) was identified in a study of neurological immune-mediated disorders. This clonotype occurred many times. TCRdb passed the 5' RACE reads through MiXCR, listing each CDR3 protein once. The sample holds some 24,000 distinct CDR3 sequences; 13% are singletons and the top ten take approximately 16%. This TCR derives from a woman in her thirties or forties with HTLV-1-associated myelopathy (HAM/TSP). The sample comprised PBMCs.

The chain's CDR3 is CSANRGQEGYTF. The DNA of the CDR3 is TGCAGTGCTAATAGGGGGCAGGAGGGCTACACCTTC. The chain combines TRBV20-1 with TRBJ1-2; 7 nucleotides agree with TRBD1. Losses at the gene ends were 4 bases for V and 8 bases for J; bases not matched to a gene: 7. Looked up from germline, CDR1 is DFQATT and CDR2 is SNEGSKA (reference sequence). This CDR3 has 12 residues.